The 2 T cell receptor beta chains below come from one sample, sequenced in a study of cytomegalovirus exposure and HLA in healthy donors. The PCR used 60 Vbeta and 13 Jbeta primers. Sequenced by immunoSEQ multiplex PCR; TCRdb stores in-frame clones only, minus some. The sample shows 90,000 to 150,000 clones, approximately 75% of them seen only once. Sequenced: PBMCs. All receptors come from a man aged 40-49 years in good health and CMV-seronegative.

The V and J genes are TRBV7-2 and TRBJ1-1; D call uncertain. The CDR3 sequence is 16 residues long. The V and J ends lost 1 base and 4 bases respectively, with 16 bases between them. CDR1 is SGHTA, CDR2 FQGNSA, per germline. The CDR3 coding sequence is TGTGCCAGCAGCTTAGTCGCTGCGGGAGGAGGCACTGAAGCTTTCTTT. This gives the protein CASSLVAAGGGTEAFF. Using reference TRBV7-2 and TRBJ1-1 for the parts outside the CDR3, the full variable domain is GAGVSQSPSNKVTEKGKDVELRCDPISGHTALYWYRQSLGQGLEFLIYFQGNSAPDKSGLPSDRFSAERTGGSVSTLTIQRTQQEDSAVYLCASSLVAAGGGTEAFFGQGTRLTVV.

The chain employs TRBV7-2 and TRBJ2-3; 9 bases agree with TRBD2. V trimming: 5 bases; J trimming: 6 bases; junction bases outside the gene matches: 9. This CDR3 comprises 15 residues. The germline CDR1 and CDR2 sequences are SGHTA and FQGNSA. The DNA for the CDR3 is TGTGCCAGCAGCCCGAATAGCGGGGGACGGGATACGCAGTATTTT. It translates to CASSPNSGGRDTQYF. Full variable domain (remainder filled in from reference TRBV7-2 and TRBJ2-3): GAGVSQSPSNKVTEKGKDVELRCDPISGHTALYWYRQSLGQGLEFLIYFQGNSAPDKSGLPSDRFSAERTGGSVSTLTIQRTQQEDSAVYLCASSPNSGGRDTQYFGPGTRLTVL.